The rows below give T cell receptor beta chains drawn from one sample of a study of regulatory T cells in long-lasting Graves disease. One entry per CDR3 protein results from TCRdb running MiXCR on the multiplex PCR reads. The table lists roughly 430,000 distinct CDR3 sequences, 21% of them singletons. This sample comprised peripheral blood mononuclear cells (PBMCs), obtained when the disease was refractory, from a patient treated with antithyroid drugs. These receptors originate from a female donor with Graves disease. Each CDR3 is given with its conserved first and last residue. A D gene is named only where the DNA matches it firmly. Expanded clones get a size class; other rows say once, few or many, or leave the size out.

few TRBJ1-2 TRBV7-9 . 14 CASSPDSNPYGYTF TGTGCCAGCAGCCCCGACAGCAACCCCTATGGCTACACCTTC
many TRBJ1-1 TRBV2 TRBD1 14 CASSEGGGGDEAFF TGTGCCAGCAGTGAAGGAGGGGGCGGGGATGAAGCTTTCTTT
many TRBJ2-7 TRBV3-1 . 14 CASSQGDITYEQYF TGTGCCAGCAGCCAAGGGGACATTACCTACGAGCAGTACTTC
many TRBJ2-2 TRBV11-3 . 17 CASSLSWGAGNTGELFF TGTGCCAGCAGCTTAAGCTGGGGGGCAGGCAACACCGGGGAGCTGTTTTTT
many TRBJ2-7 TRBV20-1 TRBD1 12 CSTMKQGNEQYF TGCAGTACCATGAAACAGGGGAACGAGCAGTACTTC
many TRBJ2-7 TRBV2 . 12 CASSETRREQYF TGTGCCAGCAGTGAAACTAGGAGGGAGCAGTACTTC
many TRBJ2-7 TRBV27 . 13 CASSWAGVDEQYF TGTGCCAGCAGTTGGGCAGGGGTCGACGAGCAGTACTTC
many TRBJ2-5 TRBV20-1 TRBD2 14 CSAETGDYAETQYF TGCAGTGCAGAAACCGGGGACTACGCAGAGACCCAGTACTTC
many TRBJ2-7 TRBV25-1 . 16 CASSELKTASSYEQYF TGTGCCAGCAGTGAATTGAAAACCGCGAGCTCCTACGAGCAGTACTTC
many TRBJ2-5 TRBV27 . 14 CASSFGNKKETQYF TGTGCCAGCAGTTTCGGGAACAAAAAAGAGACCCAGTACTTC
. TRBJ1-4 TRBV6-1 TRBD1 16 CASRTGTGHTNEKLFF TGTGCCAGCAGAACTGGGACAGGGCATACTAATGAAAAACTGTTTTTT
. TRBJ1-2 TRBV10-2 . 13 CASSDQGNYGYTF TGCGCCAGCAGTGATCAGGGGAACTATGGCTACACCTTC
few TRBJ2-5 TRBV30 TRBD2 16 CAWSRILAGVRETQYF TGTGCCTGGAGTCGAATACTAGCGGGAGTCAGAGAGACCCAGTACTTC
. TRBJ2-1 TRBV28 . 15 CASRPTGWSYNEQFF TGTGCCAGCAGACCAACAGGGTGGTCCTACAATGAGCAGTTCTTC
. TRBJ2-3 TRBV29-1 TRBD2 19 CSAGSGVGKLAGITDTQYF TGCAGCGCGGGCTCAGGGGTTGGGAAACTAGCGGGGATCACAGATACGCAGTATTTT
few TRBJ1-5 TRBV20-1 TRBD1 13 CSAPRQGDQPQHF TGCAGTGCTCCCCGACAGGGAGATCAGCCCCAGCATTTT
few TRBJ2-5 TRBV19 . 15 CASSIATGSRETQYF TGTGCCAGTAGTATAGCTACGGGAAGTAGAGAGACCCAGTACTTC
. TRBJ2-2 TRBV19 . 15 CASSMGTGNTGELFF TGTGCCAGTAGTATGGGGACGGGGAACACCGGGGAGCTGTTTTTT
many TRBJ1-6 TRBV3-1 . 13 CASSQGLYSPLHF TGTGCCAGCAGCCAAGGACTTTACTCACCCCTCCACTTT
many TRBJ1-5 TRBV7-2 . 14 CASSFTDSNQPQHF TGTGCCAGCAGCTTTACGGATAGCAATCAGCCCCAGCATTTT
many TRBJ2-4 TRBV28 . 11 CASLFGNIQYF TGTGCCAGCCTATTCGGAAACATTCAGTACTTC
few TRBJ1-2 TRBV28 . 12 CASSSGRTGYTF TGTGCCAGCAGTTCCGGGAGGACCGGCTACACCTTC
. TRBJ2-2 TRBV7-8 . 15 CASSLGYHGAGELFF TGTGCCAGCAGCTTAGGTTACCACGGGGCCGGGGAGCTGTTTTTT
many TRBJ2-7 TRBV2 . 14 CASSVWQSGYEQYF TGTGCCAGCAGTGTTTGGCAAAGTGGCTACGAGCAGTACTTC
. TRBJ1-5 TRBV18 . 13 CVSSFTLDQPQHF TGTGTCAGCTCGTTTACCCTAGATCAGCCCCAGCATTTT
. TRBJ2-2 TRBV5-6 . 14 CASSSGFYTGELFF TGTGCCAGCAGCTCTGGATTTTACACCGGGGAGCTGTTTTTT
many TRBJ2-5 TRBV28 TRBD2 15 CASSFLAGRVETQYF TGTGCCAGCAGTTTTCTAGCGGGACGGGTGGAGACCCAGTACTTC
many TRBJ2-2 TRBV27 TRBD2 16 CASSPLAGGDSGELFF TGTGCCAGCAGCCCACTAGCGGGAGGAGATTCCGGGGAGCTGTTTTTT
. TRBJ2-5 TRBV20-1 TRBD2 15 CSASTSGSLLETQYF TGCAGTGCCTCTACTAGCGGGAGTCTTTTAGAGACCCAGTACTTC
many TRBJ2-7 TRBV2 TRBD2 15 CASISSGLAAYEQYF TGTGCCAGCATTTCCTCGGGACTAGCGGCCTACGAGCAGTACTTC
many TRBJ2-4 TRBV12-3/TRBV12-4 TRBD1 14 CASSPGQGALIQYF TGTGCCAGCAGTCCGGGACAGGGGGCACTCATTCAGTACTTC
many TRBJ1-2 TRBV7-9 . 14 CASSFFGSGYGYTF TGTGCCAGCAGCTTCTTCGGCAGTGGCTATGGCTACACCTTC
. TRBJ1-4 TRBV6-5 . 17 CASSLHLAIATNEKLFF TGTGCCAGCAGTTTACACTTGGCAATTGCAACTAATGAAAAACTGTTTTTT
. TRBJ2-7 TRBV10-3 TRBD2 13 CATIAGGPNEQYF TGTGCCACCATAGCGGGAGGGCCTAACGAGCAGTACTTC
. TRBJ2-5 TRBV7-6 . 13 CASSPNLRETQYF TGTGCCAGCAGCCCTAACCTCAGGGAGACCCAGTACTTC
few TRBJ1-5 TRBV12-3/TRBV12-4 . 14 CASSEQEAIQPQHF TGTGCCAGCAGTGAACAGGAGGCGATTCAGCCCCAGCATTTT
many TRBJ1-2 TRBV29-1 . 11 CSVQFGYGYTF TGCAGCGTTCAGTTTGGCTATGGCTACACCTTC
. TRBJ1-1 TRBV6-2/TRBV6-3 . 13 CASSLTGFTEAFF TGTGCCAGCAGTTTAACAGGGTTCACTGAAGCTTTCTTT
. TRBJ2-2 TRBV24-1 TRBD1 14 CATSEPQGAGELFF TGTGCCACCAGTGAGCCTCAGGGGGCCGGGGAGCTGTTTTTT
. TRBJ2-5 TRBV28 TRBD1 14 CASRRDRGRETQYF TGTGCCAGCAGACGGGACAGGGGGCGAGAGACCCAGTACTTC
. TRBJ1-5 TRBV4-1 TRBD1 15 CASSQTGALGQPQHF TGCGCCAGCAGCCAAACAGGGGCATTAGGTCAGCCCCAGCATTTT
few TRBJ1-6 TRBV6-1 TRBD1 15 CASSAGTGGNSPLHF TGTGCCAGCAGTGCTGGGACAGGGGGTAATTCACCCCTCCACTTT
. TRBJ2-1 TRBV20-1 TRBD2 15 CSANPTSGTYNEQFF TGCAGTGCTAACCCGACTAGCGGGACCTACAATGAGCAGTTCTTC
few TRBJ2-1 TRBV5-1 TRBD1 17 CASSKTGVMIGYNEQFF TGCGCCAGCAGCAAGACAGGGGTGATGATCGGTTACAATGAGCAGTTCTTC
many TRBJ1-5 TRBV28 . 16 CASSLSPRPSNQPQHF TGTGCCAGCAGTTTATCTCCCCGCCCAAGCAATCAGCCCCAGCATTTT
many TRBJ2-7 TRBV28 TRBD1 12 CASSRQGYEQYF TGTGCCAGCAGCAGACAGGGTTACGAGCAGTACTTC